The 23 T cell receptor beta chains reported below all come from one sample, sequenced in a study of T cells in Graves' hyperthyroidism and ophthalmopathy. Amplification of TCR beta CDR3 regions was performed using RNA transcripts as template. First-round RT-PCR targeting the TCR CDR3 was performed with the HTBI primer set. TCRdb re-called the multiplex PCR reads with MiXCR, one entry per CDR3 protein. Of 470,000 or so distinct CDR3 sequences detected, about 20% appear once; the ten largest clones hold approximately 25%. Specimen: blood. The receptors shown here come from a man between 18 and 35 years old with Graves' hyperthyroidism.

The V gene is TRBV6-5, the J gene TRBJ1-5; D call uncertain. There are 14 residues in the CDR3. CDR1 is MNHEY, CDR2 SVGAGI, per germline. Trimming cost V 6 bases and J 6 bases, with 15 bases left between them. The CDR3 reads CASSTSRLRQPQHF. The CDR3 DNA follows: TGTGCCAGCAGCACCTCGAGGCTCCGTCAGCCCCAGCATTTT.

This clonotype was observed many times. This chain joins TRBV6-1 and TRBJ1-5; possible D gene TRBD1, 6 bases. The V gene's germline CDR1 is MNHNS and CDR2 SASEGT. The CDR3 runs to 17 residues. Deletions cut 1 base from V and 0 bases from J, with 13 bases between. For the CDR3, the DNA is TGTGCCAGCAGTGAAGTGTGGGGGGCTTATAGCAATCAGCCCCAGCATTTT. As protein: CASSEVWGAYSNQPQHF.

The CDR3 nucleotides are TGCAGTGCTAGCGTGGTCACCGCCTACGAGCAGTACTTC. It encodes CSASVVTAYEQYF. V is TRBV20-1 and J is TRBJ2-7; D is ambiguous. The germline V gene encodes CDR1 DFQATT and CDR2 SNEGSKA (reference sequence). V gave up 3 bases and J gave up 2 bases, with 11 bases separating them. The CDR3 is 13 amino acids.

At least ten counts were recorded for this clonotype. This rearrangement joins TRBV11-2 to TRBJ2-3; D remains ambiguous. The length of the CDR3 is 14 residues. The V and J ends lost 1 base and 1 base respectively, with 6 bases between them. Germline values: CDR1 SGHAT, CDR2 FQNNGV. The CDR3 DNA sequence: TGTGCCAGCAGCTTAGGTGCAGGCACAGATACGCAGTATTTT. It yields the protein CASSLGAGTDTQYF.

This clonotype was recorded a few times. This chain connects TRBV6-1 to TRBJ1-2, with a possible D match to TRBD1 (5 bases). With 7 bases removed from V and 4 bases from J, the gap between germline ends came to 19 bases. The CDR3 sequence is 15 residues long. From germline, CDR1 is MNHNS and CDR2 SASEGT. CDR3 amino acids: CASIDIGGTAYGYTF. CDR3 DNA sequence: TGTGCCAGCATCGATATAGGCGGGACTGCCTATGGCTACACCTTC.

This clonotype came up a few times. V and J are TRBV6-1 and TRBJ2-7, with a weak D call TRBD2 (6 bases). The CDR3 covers 12 residues. The germline gives CDR1 MNHNS, CDR2 SASEGT. V was pared by 8 bases and J by 4 bases, with 12 bases between. The CDR3 is CASRGTLYEQYF. CDR3 sequence (DNA): TGTGCCAGCCGGGGGACCTTATACGAGCAGTACTTC.

This clonotype was observed many times. The CDR3 DNA follows: TGTGCCAGCAGTTTAGAAATTGGGAGGGTCTCCTACGAGCAGTACTTC. It codes for CASSLEIGRVSYEQYF. The V gene is TRBV28, the J gene TRBJ2-7; TRBD2 agrees at 7 bases. V gave up 2 bases and J gave up 0 bases; unmatched junction bases: 7. CDR1 MDHEN and CDR2 SYDVKM come from the germline V gene. CDR3 length: 16 residues.

This clonotype was counted a single time. V gene TRBV12-3 or TRBV12-4 combines with J gene TRBJ1-6; a possible D gene is TRBD1 (6 bases). The CDR3 sequence is 14 residues long. The V end was cut by 2 bases, the J end by 7 bases, with 9 bases between. The CDR3 bases are TGTGCCAGCAGTTTATTTGGACAGAATTCACCCCTCCACTTT. Its protein is CASSLFGQNSPLHF.

The chain combines TRBV14 with TRBJ1-1; 8 positions agree with TRBD1. The CDR3 totals 11 residues. V lost 4 bases and J lost 11; bases outside the gene matches: 3. The V gene's germline CDR1 is SGHDN and CDR2 FVKESK. CDR3 sequence reads: CASSPGQGAFF. The CDR3 bases are TGTGCCAGCAGCCCCGGACAGGGTGCTTTCTTT.

With respect to this clonotype: A much larger clone lies one base from this, so it may be a read error. The V call is TRBV5-1, the J call TRBJ2-7, with D possibly being TRBD1 or TRBD2 (6 bases each). CDR3 length: 15 residues. Germline CDR1 is SGHRS and CDR2 is YFSETQ. CDR3 coding DNA: TGCGCCAGCATCTTGGATACGGGGGCGGTTGTCGAGCAGTACTTC. Translation gives CASILDTGAVVEQYF.

This clonotype has a handful of counts. The chain joins TRBV18 to TRBJ1-2; D unclear. Deletions cut 2 bases from V and 8 bases from J, with 15 bases between. The CDR3 loop spans 14 amino acids. Looked up from germline, CDR1 is KGHSH and CDR2 is LQKENI. CDR3 residues: CASSPASPMGGYTF. The CDR3 DNA reads TGTGCCAGCTCACCAGCCAGCCCTATGGGGGGCTACACCTTC.

This clonotype was detected ten times or more. The chain uses TRBV2 and TRBJ2-7; no reliable D call. Trimming took off 7 bases at V and 4 bases at J, with 14 bases between the two ends. Germline loops: CDR1 SNHLY, CDR2 FYNNEI. CDR3 length: 13 amino acids. CDR3 DNA: TGTGCCAGCACCGCCCCGACCGAATACGAGCAGTACTTC. Amino acid sequence: CASTAPTEYEQYF.

V usage is TRBV15 and J usage is TRBJ2-5, with 9 bases lining up with TRBD1. The CDR3 has 14 amino acids. Germline CDR1 and CDR2: LNHNV and YYDKDF (reference sequence). V was pared by 5 bases and J by 5 bases, with 6 bases of the junction left unmatched. The CDR3 spells CATSVDRGSETQYF. The DNA of the CDR3 is TGTGCCACCAGCGTCGACAGGGGGAGTGAGACCCAGTACTTC.

The chain joins TRBV5-1 to TRBJ2-2, with TRBD1 as a possible D gene (6 bases). Germline loops: CDR1 SGHRS, CDR2 YFSETQ. This CDR3 is 15 amino acids long. V lost 2 bases to trimming and J lost 3 bases, with 11 bases between them. The CDR3 here is CASSFRGVDTGELFF. In DNA form, the CDR3 reads TGCGCCAGCAGCTTCAGGGGTGTGGACACCGGGGAGCTGTTTTTT.

This clonotype appeared many times. The CDR3 coding sequence is TGTGCCAGCACCGGGGCCGGTGAAGCTTTCTTT. It encodes CASTGAGEAFF. This rearrangement joins TRBV6-2 or TRBV6-3 to TRBJ1-1; TRBD1 might be the D (5 bases). The germline gives CDR1 MNHEY, CDR2 SVGEGT. Trimming removed 7 bases from V and 7 bases from J, with 10 bases in between. This CDR3 has 11 residues.

Points on this clonotype: Germline and junction disagree at one end, which may indicate a read error. The chain carries TRBV6-1 and TRBJ1-5; 8 bases map to TRBD1. Germline values: CDR1 MNHNS, CDR2 SASEGT. CDR3 length: 15 residues. The CDR3 coding sequence is TGTGCCAGCACCAGGGGGCAGGTATGGAATCAGCCGCAGCATTTT. Encoded protein: CASTRGQVWNQPQHF.

The chain is built from TRBV6-4 and TRBJ2-2; D remains unclear. The CDR3 consists of 14 residues. V was shortened by 6 bases and J by 3 bases, with 11 bases between the two germline ends. CDR1 is MRHNA, CDR2 SNTAGT, per germline. The CDR3 region is CASSRTQDTGELFF. CDR3 bases: TGTGCCAGCAGCCGGACCCAGGACACCGGGGAGCTGTTTTTT.

The J gene is TRBJ2-7, the V gene TRBV11-2, with TRBD2 matching 13 bases. With V trimmed by 3 bases and J by 6 bases, 2 bases remained unmatched. Per germline, CDR1 SGHAT and CDR2 FQNNGV. This CDR3 is 14 amino acids long. This chain's CDR3 is CASSLGLAGLEQYF. In nucleotides, the CDR3 is TGTGCCAGCAGCTTGGGACTAGCGGGGCTCGAGCAGTACTTC.

This clonotype was observed many times. The V gene is TRBV7-9, the J gene TRBJ2-5; 8 bases agree with TRBD2. This CDR3 comprises 14 residues. The germline V gene has CDR1 SEHNR and CDR2 FQNEAQ (reference sequence). V was pared by 3 bases and J by 4 bases, with 4 bases of the junction left unmatched. CDR3 sequence: CASSFPGLAETQYF. The CDR3 DNA is TGTGCCAGCAGCTTCCCCGGACTAGCAGAGACCCAGTACTTC.

This clonotype was observed many times. The chain is built from TRBV6-2 or TRBV6-3 and TRBJ2-2; the match to TRBD1 covers 9 bases. V was clipped by 5 bases and J by 6 bases; unmatched bases: 7. Germline-derived CDR1 and CDR2 are MNHEY and SVGEGT. The CDR3 spans 15 residues. The CDR3 coding sequence is TGTGCCAGCAGTGCCCGGGACAGGGTGGCCGGGGAGCTGTTTTTT. Translated, it gives CASSARDRVAGELFF.

The V gene is TRBV28, the J gene TRBJ2-5; possibly TRBD1 for D (5 bases). The germline V and J ends were trimmed by 5 bases and 9 bases, with 16 bases remaining between them. Germline values: CDR1 MDHEN, CDR2 SYDVKM. The CDR3 has 13 amino acids. The CDR3 loop is CASSVQESKAQYF. The CDR3 DNA follows: TGTGCCAGCAGTGTACAGGAGTCAAAGGCCCAGTACTTC.

This clonotype was counted many times. V gene TRBV7-8 combines with J gene TRBJ2-5, with D hard to call. Germline values: CDR1 SGHVS, CDR2 FQNEAQ. The CDR3 sequence is 13 residues long. Trimming took off 1 base at V and 2 bases at J, with 5 bases between the two ends. CDR3 region: CASSLVAQETQYF. The CDR3 DNA reads TGTGCCAGCAGCTTAGTTGCTCAAGAGACCCAGTACTTC.

There are many counts of this clonotype. The rearrangement uses TRBV20-1 and TRBJ1-5; D possibly corresponds to TRBD1 (6 bases). CDR1 and CDR2 from the germline V gene are DFQATT and SNEGSKA (reference sequence). This CDR3 contains 15 residues. Deletions cut 3 bases from V and 2 bases from J, with 14 bases between. CDR3 loop: CSARRRGGGNQPQHF. In DNA form, the CDR3 reads TGCAGTGCTAGGAGAAGAGGGGGTGGCAATCAGCCCCAGCATTTT.